The 20 T cell receptor beta chains in this list originate from one sample, sequenced in a study of blood T cell repertoires in COVID-19. Profiling relied on immunoSEQ multiplex PCR, and the TCRdb table lists in-frame clones only, not all of them. Of nearly 110,000 clones in the sample, 80% to 90% were seen once. The sample consisted of peripheral blood. All receptors derive from a man aged 40-49 years with active or convalescent COVID-19.

This clone was recorded only once. V and J are TRBV4-1 and TRBJ1-1; maybe TRBD1 (5 bases). This CDR3 has 14 residues. The germline V gene has CDR1 MGHRA and CDR2 YSYEKL. The V gene lost 0 bases and the J gene lost 10 bases, with 15 bases spanning the gap. CDR3 coding DNA: TGCGCCAGCAGCCAAGATGGCAGGGTCATAGCAGCTTTCTTT. This gives the protein CASSQDGRVIAAFF.

This chain uses TRBV27 with TRBJ2-7; 9 bases are a match to TRBD2. V dropped 6 bases and J dropped 2; count of bases not matched to a gene: 8. Germline loops: CDR1 MNHEY, CDR2 SMNVEV (reference sequence). The CDR3 contains 15 residues. CDR3 protein: CASSPLTSGTYEQYF. The CDR3 region has the DNA TGTGCCAGCAGCCCTTTGACTAGCGGCACCTACGAGCAGTACTTC.

This clone has just a few counts. The chain couples TRBV7-2 to TRBJ1-1, with 7 nucleotides matching TRBD1. This CDR3 contains 13 residues. CDR1 is SGHTA and CDR2 is FQGNSA in the germline V gene. V was pared by 6 bases and J by 3 bases, with 4 bases of the junction left unmatched. The CDR3 coding sequence is TGTGCCAGCAGTTTACAGGGGTACACTGAAGCTTTCTTT. Its protein product is CASSLQGYTEAFF.

The rearrangement uses TRBV4-1 and TRBJ2-5; TRBD1 is a possible D gene (7 bases). This CDR3 is 15 amino acids long. Germline values: CDR1 MGHRA, CDR2 YSYEKL. V was pared by 1 base and J by 6 bases, with 15 bases between. In DNA form, the CDR3 reads TGCGCCAGCAGCCAAGTATTCCCAGGGGGGAAGACCCAGTACTTC. Its translation is CASSQVFPGGKTQYF.

V is TRBV11-1 and J is TRBJ2-1, with TRBD2 as a possible D gene (6 bases). Germline-derived CDR1 and CDR2 are SGHAT and FQDESV (reference sequence). V shed 4 bases and J shed 6 bases, with 19 bases lying between them. This CDR3 is 16 amino acids long. CDR3 in amino acids: CASSSLRDSLFNEQFF. The CDR3 DNA reads TGTGCCAGCAGCTCCCTCCGGGACTCCCTGTTCAATGAGCAGTTCTTC.

The CDR3 protein is CASSPPGLATGTDTQYF. In nucleotides, the CDR3 is TGTGCCAGCAGTCCTCCGGGACTAGCTACAGGCACAGATACGCAGTATTTT. V is TRBV28 and J is TRBJ2-3; TRBD2 aligns across 9 bases. From germline, CDR1 is MDHEN and CDR2 SYDVKM. The ends lost 5 bases at V and 1 base at J; junction bases unmatched: 10. The CDR3 is 17 amino acids.

This clone was seen a single time. J is TRBJ2-6 and V is TRBV13, with D unresolved. Germline V gene data show CDR1 as PRHDT and CDR2 as FYEKMQ (reference sequence). The V end lost 3 bases, the J end lost 1 base, and 16 bases lay between the germline ends. This CDR3 is built from 18 residues. CDR3 residues: CASSFTGLLRSGANVLTF. As DNA, the CDR3 is TGTGCCAGCAGCTTTACGGGTCTCCTCCGTTCTGGGGCCAACGTCCTGACTTTC.

The rearrangement joins TRBV7-2 to TRBJ2-5; D is undetermined. This CDR3 comprises 14 residues. From germline, CDR1 is SGHTA and CDR2 FQGNSA. V was clipped by 1 base and J by 5 bases, with 11 bases between them. In DNA, the CDR3 is TGTGCCAGCAGCTTAGGGAACGTCGGGGAGACCCAGTACTTC. This encodes CASSLGNVGETQYF.

The rearrangement links TRBV30 to TRBJ2-7, with 8 positions matching TRBD1. This CDR3 has 14 residues. Germline V lookup: CDR1 GTSNPN, CDR2 SVGIG (reference sequence). The V gene end was trimmed by 0 bases and the J gene end by 3 bases; junction bases not matched to a gene: 4. The CDR3, as DNA: TGTGCCTGGAGTGTACGGACAGGGAGCTACGAGCAGTACTTC. It yields the protein CAWSVRTGSYEQYF.

The chain has TRBV7-2 and TRBJ1-2, with 10 bases identical to TRBD1. V shed 2 bases, J shed 5 bases, and the junction held 2 bases outside the gene matches. The CDR3 runs to 14 residues. CDR1 and CDR2 (germline): SGHTA, FQGNSA. Written as DNA, the CDR3 is TGTGCCAGCAGCTTAATGGGACAGGGGTATGGCTACACCTTC. Translating it yields CASSLMGQGYGYTF.

At least ten counts were recorded for this clone. The chain uses TRBV19 and TRBJ2-2; 8 bases are a match to TRBD1. CDR1 and CDR2 (germline): LNHDA, SQIVND (reference sequence). V dropped 5 bases and J dropped 0; count of bases not matched to a gene: 2. CDR3 length: 15 amino acids. In nucleotides, the CDR3 is TGTGCCAGTAGTCTACAGGGGGCGAACACCGGGGAGCTGTTTTTT. Translated, it gives CASSLQGANTGELFF.

V gene TRBV7-9 combines with J gene TRBJ1-1; D not resolved. Germline CDR1 reads SEHNR; CDR2 reads FQNEAQ (reference sequence). Trimming left V 3 bases short and J 0 bases short, with 11 bases between. The CDR3 length is 15 residues. DNA of the CDR3: TGTGCCAGCAGCTTTACTTTATTCATGAACACTGAAGCTTTCTTT. Encoded protein: CASSFTLFMNTEAFF. Combining the CDR3 with reference TRBV7-9 and TRBJ1-1 gives the whole variable domain DTGVSQNPRHKITKRGQNVTFRCDPISEHNRLYWYRQTLGQGPEFLTYFQNEAQLEKSRLLSDRFSAERPKGSFSTLEIQRTEQGDSAMYLCASSFTLFMNTEAFFGQGTRLTVV.

The chain combines TRBV28 with TRBJ1-3, with D possibly matching TRBD1 (6 bases). Germline CDR1 MDHEN, CDR2 SYDVKM. Trimming stripped 4 bases from V and 3 bases from J, with 13 bases between. The CDR3 is 15 residues long. CDR3 sequence reads: CASSSGAASGNTIYF. CDR3 coding DNA: TGTGCCAGCAGTTCAGGGGCAGCGAGTGGAAACACCATATATTTT.

V usage is TRBV19 and J usage is TRBJ2-7, with TRBD1 identical over 11 bases. J was trimmed by 4 bases and V by 6 bases; bases with no gene match: 5. This CDR3 contains 14 residues. The germline gives CDR1 LNHDA, CDR2 SQIVND (reference sequence). As DNA, the CDR3 is TGTGCCAGTAGGTCAGGACAGGGGGCTTACGAGCAGTACTTC. Translation: CASRSGQGAYEQYF.

The CDR3 DNA reads TGCGCCAGCAGCATGATAGCGGGTCTCTACGAGCAGTACTTC. Translation gives CASSMIAGLYEQYF. This chain joins TRBV5-1 and TRBJ2-7; 7 bases are a match to TRBD2. The CDR3 is 14 residues long. Per germline, CDR1 SGHRS and CDR2 YFSETQ. V lost 4 bases and J lost 3; bases outside the gene matches: 7.

This clone appeared once. The V call is TRBV6-1, the J call TRBJ1-2; 9 bases fit TRBD1. CDR1 is MNHNS, CDR2 SASEGT, per germline. Trimming cost V 2 bases and J 8 bases; bases outside gene matches: 6. The CDR3 is made up of 14 amino acids. The CDR3 protein is CASSERQGGQGYTF. CDR3 DNA sequence: TGTGCCAGCAGTGAAAGACAGGGGGGGCAAGGCTACACCTTC.

The CDR3 nucleotides are TGTGCCAGCAGCCGAGGTGACGCGTCCTCTGGAAACACCATATATTTT. It translates to CASSRGDASSGNTIYF. The chain recombines TRBV11-3 with TRBJ1-3; D call uncertain. V was pared by 5 bases and J by 0 bases, with 14 bases between. The CDR3 covers 16 residues. Germline V lookup: CDR1 SGHNT, CDR2 YENEEA.

The V gene is TRBV11-2, the J gene TRBJ2-5; the D is unclear. CDR1 SGHAT and CDR2 FQNNGV come from the germline V gene. The CDR3 has 12 residues. Trimming shortened V by 5 bases and J by 5 bases, and 9 bases separated the two germline ends. The CDR3 DNA reads as TGTGCCAGCAGCCCGAGTTGGGAGACCCAGTACTTC. Translation: CASSPSWETQYF. The full variable domain, with the rest looked up from reference TRBV11-2 and TRBJ2-5, is EAGVAQSPRYKIIEKRQSVAFWCNPISGHATLYWYQQILGQGPKLLIQFQNNGVVDDSQLPKDRFSAERLKGVDSTLKIQPAKLEDSAVYLCASSPSWETQYFGPGTRLLVL.

CDR3 amino acids: CASSRQGANTEAFF. As DNA, the CDR3 is TGTGCCAGCTCTCGACAGGGGGCGAACACTGAAGCTTTCTTT. The V call is TRBV18, the J call TRBJ1-1; 10 bases align to TRBD1. This CDR3 has 14 residues. J lost 1 base, V lost 6 bases, and 2 bases had no gene match. The germline V gene has CDR1 KGHSH and CDR2 LQKENI.

This clone is a singleton in its sample. This chain uses TRBV5-1 with TRBJ2-1, with D tentatively TRBD2 (5 bases). The ends were cut back, 1 base at V and 8 bases at J, with 7 bases in the middle. The CDR3 runs 12 residues. Germline V gives CDR1 SGHRS, CDR2 YFSETQ. For the CDR3, the DNA is TGCGCCAGCAGCTTGATGGAGGATGAGCAGTTCTTC. It yields the protein CASSLMEDEQFF.